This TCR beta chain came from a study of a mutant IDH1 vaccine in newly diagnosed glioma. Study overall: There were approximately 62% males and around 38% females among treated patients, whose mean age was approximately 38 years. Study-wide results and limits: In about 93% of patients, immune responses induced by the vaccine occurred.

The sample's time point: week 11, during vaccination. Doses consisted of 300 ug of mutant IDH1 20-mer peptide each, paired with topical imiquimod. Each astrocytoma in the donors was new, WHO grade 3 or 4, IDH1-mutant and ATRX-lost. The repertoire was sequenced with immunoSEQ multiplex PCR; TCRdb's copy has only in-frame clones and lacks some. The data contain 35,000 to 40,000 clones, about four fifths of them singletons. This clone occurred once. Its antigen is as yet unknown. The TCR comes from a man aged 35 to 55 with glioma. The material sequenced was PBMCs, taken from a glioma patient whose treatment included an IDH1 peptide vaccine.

The CDR3: CASSFMERYNEQFF. CDR3 in DNA: TGTGCCAGCAGTTTTATGGAGCGGTACAATGAGCAGTTCTTC. V is TRBV27 and J is TRBJ2-1; D is possibly TRBD2 (5 bases). Germline assignment: CDR1 MNHEY and CDR2 SMNVEV (reference sequence). CDR3 length: 14 amino acids. Trimming left V 3 bases short and J 4 bases short, with 10 bases between.